Below are 4 T cell receptor beta chains sequenced from a single sample in a study of blood T cells in healthy people across ages. Next came a second PCR, run for about 7 to 11 cycles, which used a sample-barcoded 5' primer along with a J-beta primer mix. TCRdb re-derived calls from the 5' RACE reads in MiXCR, one entry per CDR3 protein. The top ten hold approximately 7.7% of the sample, which has some 1.5 million distinct CDR3 sequences, over 25% seen once. Sequencing used blood. The origin of the receptors is a woman aged 25 to 45 in good health.

This clonotype was counted only a few times. V gene TRBV28 combines with J gene TRBJ1-5; D remains unclear. CDR3 length equals 13 residues. Trimming cost V 2 bases and J 7 bases, with 9 bases left between them. Germline CDR1 and CDR2: MDHEN and SYDVKM. The DNA for the CDR3 is TGTGCCAGCAGTTTACCCCCATGGCAGCCCCAGCATTTT. Translated: CASSLPPWQPQHF.

This clonotype was seen ten or more times. The chain is built from TRBV20-1 and TRBJ2-7; TRBD1 matches 7 bases. Germline CDR1 is DFQATT and CDR2 is SNEGSKA (reference sequence). V was clipped by 3 bases and J by 2 bases; unmatched bases: 7. There are 14 residues in the CDR3. CDR3 residues: CSASGTAQAYEQYF. For the CDR3, the DNA is TGCAGTGCTAGCGGGACAGCTCAAGCCTACGAGCAGTACTTC.

This clonotype turned up a few times. The genes are TRBV27 and TRBJ1-6; 7 nucleotides align to TRBD1. V lost 5 bases, J lost 10 bases, and 2 bases stayed unmatched. The CDR3 is 12 amino acids. Per germline, CDR1 MNHEY and CDR2 SMNVEV (reference sequence). CDR3 nucleotides: TGTGCCAGCAGTGACAGGGAGTCACCCCTCCACTTT. Its translation: CASSDRESPLHF.

This clonotype was found a few times. V and J are TRBV6-6 and TRBJ1-2; TRBD1 agrees at 7 bases. The length of the CDR3 is 15 residues. V trimming: 0 bases; J trimming: 5 bases; junction bases outside the gene matches: 6. Germline V gives CDR1 MNHNY, CDR2 SVGAGI (reference sequence). CDR3 DNA sequence: TGTGCCAGCAGTTACTCCCCAGGGGGAGGGTATGGCTACACCTTC. This codes for CASSYSPGGGYGYTF.